This TCR beta chain was recorded in a study of type 1 regulatory T cells (dated by TCRdb to the early 2020s). Study-level background: An in vitro protocol by which a Tr1-enriched, alloantigen-specific CD4 T cell product named T-allo10 was generated was characterized in the study. Patients with hematological malignancies who were receiving allogeneic hematopoietic stem cell transplantation were the group in which T-allo10 was being clinically evaluated.

Study-wide conclusions, independent of this receptor: Compared with non-Tr1 cells, Tr1 cells had a TCR repertoire that was more restricted, a finding the study read as clonal expansion induced by alloantigen.

The run used an Illumina MiSeq. TCRdb handled the public reads itself, with Q25 trimming in fastp and clone calling in MiXCR, and kept productive beta chains. When rows share a CDR3 protein, they turn into one entry using the most common DNA and genes. Across this sample there are about 60,000 distinct CDR3 sequences, with less than 65% seen only once. The top ten hold about 2% of the sample. Note on this clonotype: Its antigen is not yet known. One base away there is no much larger clone; base qualities are not given.

Sequencing was done on a sample of cultured non-Tr1 T cells, either the whole culture or a sorted T cell fraction (not recorded which). The cell subset or site label, as the study defines it: non-Tr1 population from the T-allo10 product. The sequence came from a human donor in good health.

The CDR3 amino acid sequence is: CASSQVTGVNGYTF. The DNA sequence is as follows: TGTGCCAGCAGCCAAGTAACAGGGGTCAACGGCTACACCTTC. The chain couples TRBV3-1 to TRBJ1-2, and 7 junctional nucleotides match TRBD1. V loses 1 base at its end and J loses 8 bases; junction bases beyond the gene matches: 7. The germline V gene (reference sequence) provides CDR1 LGHDT and CDR2 YNNKEL. Counted from cysteine to phenylalanine, this CDR3 has 14 amino acids. The sequence is cut down to CDR3 DNA, 42 bases in frame from base 1. Outside the CDR3, residues come from the reference TRBV3-1 and TRBJ1-2 proteins, so the full variable domain is: DTAVSQTPKYLVTQMGNDKSIKCEQNLGHDTMYWYKQDSKKFLKIMFSYNNKELIINETVPNRFSPKSPDKAHLNLHINSLELGDSAVYFCASSQVTGVNGYTFGSGTRLTVV.